This T cell receptor (beta chain) was sequenced during a study of T cell responses to AZD1222 COVID-19 vaccine. Findings and caveats of the study: Samples come after the peak T cell response, not at day 14. Elevations in Spike-specific TCR breadth and depth followed administration of two AZD1222 doses.

With respect to this clone: Antigen unknown.

The CDR3 covers 14 residues. Germline V gives CDR1 SGHVS, CDR2 FQNEAQ. Trimming removed 0 bases from V and 5 bases from J, with 5 bases in between. Data came from immunoSEQ multiplex PCR; TCRdb stores just in-frame clones and leaves some out. The sample has roughly 93,000 clones; roughly nine tenths are singletons. Both about-4-week and about-12-week second-dose recipients were combined. This receptor was obtained from an adult who received the AZD1222 COVID-19 vaccine. The sequencing used peripheral blood, collected 28 days after the second AZD1222 dose. The chain employs TRBV7-8 and TRBJ1-6; D gene unclear. DNA of the CDR3: TGTGCCAGCAGCTTAGCGGGGAATAATTCACCCCTCCACTTT. Its protein is CASSLAGNNSPLHF.